This TCR beta chain emerged from a study of post-analysis software for immune sequencing data. Overall study context: Relapsing-remitting, secondary progressive and progressive-relapsing forms made up the multiple sclerosis disease courses. Study-level points and caveats: Significantly lower normalized Chao1 diversity was found in patients with multiple sclerosis relative to controls. Patients had higher frequencies than controls of about five TRBV segments, including TRBV5-6, TRBV5-1 and TRBV20-1.

Trimming left V 0 bases short and J 7 bases short, with 10 bases between. The CDR3 extends over 14 amino acids. The V gene's germline CDR1 is SGHDN and CDR2 FVKESK. Unique molecular identifiers were present in the TCR beta cDNA libraries. TCRdb processed the PCR reads anew with MiXCR; each CDR3 protein has one entry. There are about 150,000 distinct CDR3 sequences in the sample; over 25% occur only once, and approximately 1.4% lies in the top ten. The table lists this clonotype with a few counts. Its antigen is undetermined. This chain links TRBV14 with TRBJ2-1; D remains unclear. Sequencing was done on a sample of blood. The TCR was taken from a girl aged 10 to 17 with multiple sclerosis. This CDR3 is CASSQDRRRNEQFF. In DNA, the CDR3 is TGTGCCAGCAGCCAAGATAGGCGGCGGAATGAGCAGTTCTTC. The complete variable domain, with remaining parts taken from reference TRBV14 and TRBJ2-1, reads EAGVTQFPSHSVIEKGQTVTLRCDPISGHDNLYWYRRVMGKEIKFLLHFVKESKQDESGMPNNRFLAERTGGTYSTLKVQPAELEDSGVYFCASSQDRRRNEQFFGPGTRLTVL.